The source of this T cell receptor (beta chain) is a study of cytomegalovirus exposure and HLA in healthy donors. Study-wide results and limits: The authors enumerated under 200 TCR beta chains as linked to cytomegalovirus. In a later analysis, first-cohort TCR clusters were found to tend to co-occur in the roughly 120 validation repertoires.

Regarding this clone: Its antigen is as yet unknown.

The study drew the donors from its approximately 110-subject validation cohort, separate from the 666-subject first cohort. Germline assignment: CDR1 MNHNS and CDR2 SASEGT. There are 13 residues in the CDR3. V lost 7 bases and J lost 6; bases outside the gene matches: 8. Clones were sequenced by immunoSEQ multiplex PCR, and TCRdb holds only the in-frame ones, with some missing. The data hold roughly 150,000 clones, with about four fifths observed a single time. The source of this sequence is a man aged 25 to 40 in good health and CMV-seropositive. The J gene is TRBJ2-5, the V gene TRBV6-1; 7 bases align to TRBD1. Source material: PBMCs. In DNA, the CDR3 is TGTGCCAGCAAAACGACAGGGAGAAAGACCCAGTACTTC. Protein product: CASKTTGRKTQYF.